This TCR beta chain emerged from a study of OX40 agonist ivuxolimab in advanced cancers. The wider study: Two cutaneous melanoma patients and one hepatocellular carcinoma patient, three in all, had partial responses. General study points: Among the lowest levels of clonal expansion were found in partial responders at 0.1-3.0 mg/kg. There were, on average, more expanded clones in CD8+ T cells than in CD4+.

A note on this clone: Antigen: not known.

Sequencing was performed with immunoSEQ multiplex PCR; in TCRdb, only in-frame clones are kept and a portion is missing. The table has 55,000 to 80,000 clones, about 80% seen once. Germline values: CDR1 SGHDT, CDR2 YYEEEE. The ends were cut back, 1 base at V and 4 bases at J, with 11 bases in the middle. The CDR3 runs 14 residues. The TCR originated in an adult with an advanced solid tumor such as melanoma, head and neck, liver or kidney cancer. The chain is built from TRBV5-6 and TRBJ2-5; D is undetermined. The sample consisted of CD4+ or CD8+ T cells sorted from blood, taken in a trial of the OX40 agonist ivuxolimab. The CDR3 region has the DNA TGTGCCAGCAGCTTGTTGCGTTTTGGAGAGACCCAGTACTTC. This codes for CASSLLRFGETQYF.